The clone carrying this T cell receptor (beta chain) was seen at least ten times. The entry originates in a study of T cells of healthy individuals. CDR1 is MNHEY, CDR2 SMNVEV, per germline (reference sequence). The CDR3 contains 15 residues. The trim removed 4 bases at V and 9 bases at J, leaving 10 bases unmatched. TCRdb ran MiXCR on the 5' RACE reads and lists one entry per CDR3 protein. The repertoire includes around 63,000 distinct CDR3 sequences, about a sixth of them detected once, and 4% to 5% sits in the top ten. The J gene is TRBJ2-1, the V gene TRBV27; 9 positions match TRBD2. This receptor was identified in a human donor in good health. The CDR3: CASSSPSSGVGEQFF. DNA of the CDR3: TGTGCCAGCAGTTCCCCGTCTAGCGGGGTGGGTGAGCAGTTCTTC.